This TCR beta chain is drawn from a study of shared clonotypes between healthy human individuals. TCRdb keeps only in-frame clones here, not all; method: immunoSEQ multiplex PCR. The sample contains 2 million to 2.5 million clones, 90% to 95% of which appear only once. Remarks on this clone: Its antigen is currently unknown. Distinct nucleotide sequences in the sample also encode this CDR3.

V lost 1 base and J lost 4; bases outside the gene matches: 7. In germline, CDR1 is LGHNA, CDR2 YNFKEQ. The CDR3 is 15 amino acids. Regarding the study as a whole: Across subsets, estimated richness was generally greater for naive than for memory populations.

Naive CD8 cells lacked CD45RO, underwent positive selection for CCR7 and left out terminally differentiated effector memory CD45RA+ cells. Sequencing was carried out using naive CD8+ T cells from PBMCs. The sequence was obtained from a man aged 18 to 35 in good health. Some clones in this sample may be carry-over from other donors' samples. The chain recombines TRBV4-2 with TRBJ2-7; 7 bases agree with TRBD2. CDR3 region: CASSQGVGGTYEQYF. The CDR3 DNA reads TGTGCCAGCAGCCAAGGGGTGGGAGGGACTTACGAGCAGTACTTC.